Sequencing of this TCR beta chain was carried out in a study of blood T cell repertoires in COVID-19. In the study overall: Sites in the United States, Italy and Spain provided acute and convalescent COVID-19 samples. T cells, B-cell-depleted T cells, or PBMCs provided the cDNA or gDNA that served as material.

Looked up from germline, CDR1 is MDHEN and CDR2 is SYDVKM. The V and J ends lost 1 base and 1 base respectively, with 11 bases between them. CDR3 length: 16 residues. Authors' analysis steps: Reference gene primer amplification gave estimated nucleated cell counts. Method: immunoSEQ multiplex PCR; TCRdb's copy keeps in-frame clones and lacks some. V and J calls and clone size follow that table, whereas D and trimming were derived from the DNA. The sample lists roughly 100,000 clones, roughly 89% occurring once. Sequenced sample: peripheral blood. This clonotype was sampled from a woman of 80 years or more with active COVID-19. The rearrangement joins TRBV28 to TRBJ1-3; perhaps TRBD1 as D (5 bases). CDR3 region: CASSLSGTSSGNTIYF. DNA of the CDR3: TGTGCCAGCAGTTTATCCGGGACTAGTTCTGGAAACACCATATATTTT.